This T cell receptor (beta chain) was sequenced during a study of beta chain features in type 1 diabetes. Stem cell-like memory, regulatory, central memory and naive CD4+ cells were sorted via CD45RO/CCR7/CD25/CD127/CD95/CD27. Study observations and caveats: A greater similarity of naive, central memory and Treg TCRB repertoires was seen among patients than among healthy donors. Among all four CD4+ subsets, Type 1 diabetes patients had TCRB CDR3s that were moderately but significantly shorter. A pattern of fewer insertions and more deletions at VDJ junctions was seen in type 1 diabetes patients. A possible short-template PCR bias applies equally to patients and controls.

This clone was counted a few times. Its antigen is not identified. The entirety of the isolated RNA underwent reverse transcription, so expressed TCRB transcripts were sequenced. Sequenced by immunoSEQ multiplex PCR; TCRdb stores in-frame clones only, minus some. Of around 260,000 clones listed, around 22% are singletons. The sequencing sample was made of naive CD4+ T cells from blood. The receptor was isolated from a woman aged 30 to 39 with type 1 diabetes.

The CDR3 DNA follows: TGTGCCAGCAGCCGGGGACACTGGGTGGCCAAAAACATTCAGTACTTC. It yields the protein CASSRGHWVAKNIQYF. The rearrangement uses TRBV14 and TRBJ2-4; weak D call: TRBD1 (6 bases). The CDR3 loop spans 16 amino acids. Trimming removed 4 bases at V and 1 base at J, with 14 bases between. Per the germline V gene, CDR1 is SGHDN and CDR2 is FVKESK. Looking up the rest from reference TRBV14 and TRBJ2-4 gives the full variable domain: EAGVTQFPSHSVIEKGQTVTLRCDPISGHDNLYWYRRVMGKEIKFLLHFVKESKQDESGMPNNRFLAERTGGTYSTLKVQPAELEDSGVYFCASSRGHWVAKNIQYFGAGTRLSVL.